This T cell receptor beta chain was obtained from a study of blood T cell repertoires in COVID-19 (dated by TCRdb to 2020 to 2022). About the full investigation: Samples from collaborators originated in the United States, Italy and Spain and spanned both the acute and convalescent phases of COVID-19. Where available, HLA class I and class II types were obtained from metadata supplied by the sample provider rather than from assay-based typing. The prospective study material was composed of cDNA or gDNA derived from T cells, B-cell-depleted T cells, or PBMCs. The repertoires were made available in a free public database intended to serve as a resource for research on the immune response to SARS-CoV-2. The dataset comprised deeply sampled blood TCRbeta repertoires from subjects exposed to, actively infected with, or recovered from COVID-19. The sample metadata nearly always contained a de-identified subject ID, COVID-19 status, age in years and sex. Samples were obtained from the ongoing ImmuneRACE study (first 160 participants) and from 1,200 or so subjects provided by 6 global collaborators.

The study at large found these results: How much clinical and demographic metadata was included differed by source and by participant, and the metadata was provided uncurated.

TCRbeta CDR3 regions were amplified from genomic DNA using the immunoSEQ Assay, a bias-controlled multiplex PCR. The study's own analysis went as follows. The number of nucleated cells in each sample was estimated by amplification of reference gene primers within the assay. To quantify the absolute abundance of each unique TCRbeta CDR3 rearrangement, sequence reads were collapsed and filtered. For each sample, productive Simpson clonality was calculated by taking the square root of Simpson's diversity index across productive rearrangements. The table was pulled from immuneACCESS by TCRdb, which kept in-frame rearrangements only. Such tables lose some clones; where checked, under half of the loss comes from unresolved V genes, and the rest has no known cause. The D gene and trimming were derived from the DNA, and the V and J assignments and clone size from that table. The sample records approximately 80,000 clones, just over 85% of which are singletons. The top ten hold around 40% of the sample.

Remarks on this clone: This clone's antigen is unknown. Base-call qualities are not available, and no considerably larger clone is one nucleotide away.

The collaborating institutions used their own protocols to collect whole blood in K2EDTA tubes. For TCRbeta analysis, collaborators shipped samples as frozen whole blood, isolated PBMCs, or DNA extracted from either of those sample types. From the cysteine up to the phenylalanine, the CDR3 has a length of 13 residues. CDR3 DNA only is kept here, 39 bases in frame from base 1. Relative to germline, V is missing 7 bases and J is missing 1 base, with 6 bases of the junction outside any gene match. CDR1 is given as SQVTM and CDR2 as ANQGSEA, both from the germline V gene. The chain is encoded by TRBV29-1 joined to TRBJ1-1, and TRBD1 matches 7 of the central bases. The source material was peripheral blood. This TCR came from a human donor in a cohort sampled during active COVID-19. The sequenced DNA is TGCAGCGCGCTAGGACAGGCGAACACTGAAGCTTTCTTT. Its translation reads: CSALGQANTEAFF. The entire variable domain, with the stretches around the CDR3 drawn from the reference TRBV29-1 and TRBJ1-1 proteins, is SAVISQKPSRDICQRGTSLTIQCQVDSQVTMMFWYRQQPGQSLTLIATANQGSEATYESGFVIDKFPISRPNLTFSTLTVSNMSPEDSSIYLCSALGQANTEAFFGQGTRLTVV.